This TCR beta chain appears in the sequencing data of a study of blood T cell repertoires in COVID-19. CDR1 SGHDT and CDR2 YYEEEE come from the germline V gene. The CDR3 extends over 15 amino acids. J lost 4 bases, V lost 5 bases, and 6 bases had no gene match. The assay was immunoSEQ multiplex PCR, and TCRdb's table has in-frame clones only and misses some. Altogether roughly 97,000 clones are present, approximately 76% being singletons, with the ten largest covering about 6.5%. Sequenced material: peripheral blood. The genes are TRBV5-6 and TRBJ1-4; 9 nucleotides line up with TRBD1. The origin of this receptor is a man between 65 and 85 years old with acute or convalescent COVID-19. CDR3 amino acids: CASSYPGQGNEKLFF. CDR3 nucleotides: TGTGCCAGCAGTTACCCGGGACAGGGTAATGAAAAACTGTTTTTT.